This T cell receptor (beta chain) was identified in a study of cytomegalovirus exposure and HLA in healthy donors. Notes on the study in general: For presence/absence analyses, sequencing depth was assumed to be roughly uniform across donors.

13 Jbeta primers and 60 Vbeta primers were used for the PCR. Sequenced by immunoSEQ multiplex PCR; TCRdb stores in-frame clones only, minus some. There are hundreds of thousands of clones in the sample; 77% occur only once, and 2.7% lies in the top ten. There are 15 residues in the CDR3. Germline CDR1 reads SGHDT; CDR2 reads YYEEEE. V lost 0 bases, J lost 8 bases, and 14 bases lay in between. As concerns this clone: No antigen is known for it.

The chain combines TRBV5-6 with TRBJ1-4, with D tentatively TRBD1 (6 bases). The sequence came from a woman aged 55-70 years in good health and CMV-seropositive. Sequencing was carried out using PBMCs. CDR3 in DNA: TGTGCCAGCAGCTTGGCCGGGCAGGGGTGGGAAAAACTGTTTTTT. Amino acid sequence: CASSLAGQGWEKLFF.